This is a list of T cell receptor beta chains from one sample in a study of cytomegalovirus exposure and HLA in healthy donors. The protocol was immunoSEQ multiplex PCR, while the TCRdb copy is restricted to in-frame clones and leaves out a portion. The table lists some 160,000 clones, approximately 90% of them singletons. The sample comprised PBMCs. The receptors originated from a man between 18 and 35 years old in good health and CMV-seronegative. Each CDR3 is given without its conserved first and last residue.

J gene | V gene | CDR3 protein
TRBJ1-2 | TRBV10-2 | ASSSVTAGFGYT
TRBJ2-5 | TRBV14 | ASSLGLVDETQY
TRBJ2-3 | TRBV7-9 | ASSPTGRADTQY
TRBJ1-4 | TRBV27 | ASGRSREELF
TRBJ1-5 | TRBV28 | ASTWTGGRNQPQH
TRBJ1-2 | TRBV6-1 | ASSGGSQGLLYGYT
TRBJ2-4 | TRBV13 | ASSSGAAGAKNIQY
TRBJ1-5 | TRBV19 | ASSTSRDRGGGNQPQH
TRBJ2-1 | TRBV27 | ASSSAGTYNEQF
TRBJ1-1 | TRBV10-3 | ATRRTEENTEAF
TRBJ1-2 | TRBV6-1 | ASSEPGLLIGYT
TRBJ2-3 | TRBV14 | ASSELAGGFLSTQY
TRBJ1-2 | TRBV28 | ASSPDRTYGYT
TRBJ2-7 | TRBV9 | ASSVGESSYEQY
TRBJ1-1 | TRBV7-2 | ASRLQGATEAF
TRBJ2-5 | TRBV6-5 | ASSSPGQGSRETQY
TRBJ1-2 | TRBV11-2 | ASRTSGLDGYT
TRBJ2-7 | TRBV27 | ASSFVGSGYGYEQY
TRBJ1-1 | TRBV4-1 | ASSQKTGSTEAF
TRBJ2-5 | TRBV11-2 | ASGPPSQETQY
TRBJ1-5 | TRBV19 | ASRDRGHLSNQPQH
TRBJ2-4 | TRBV19 | ASSPGQADIQY
TRBJ1-1 | TRBV28 | ASSFAGGETEAF
TRBJ1-2 | TRBV19 | ASSISPGNGYT
TRBJ2-4 | TRBV19 | ASPQKDRVGLAKNIQY
TRBJ2-1 | TRBV5-1 | ASSSLSTSGIQSSYNEQF